This T cell receptor beta chain was captured by sequencing in a study of T-cell memory formation after mild COVID-19. In the study overall: Largely donor-specific sequence clusters came from a couple of donors.

Germline CDR1 SGHRS, CDR2 YFSETQ. CDR3 length: 15 amino acids. V was clipped by 4 bases and J by 9 bases, with 20 bases between them. This clonotype was detected ten times or more. MiXCR was run by TCRdb on the 5' RACE reads, yielding one entry per CDR3 protein. Of roughly 400,000 distinct CDR3 sequences detected, about a sixth appear once; the ten largest clones hold under 25%. Material: PBMCs or a T cell subset sorted from them (not recorded which). The chain couples TRBV5-1 to TRBJ2-1; D is possibly TRBD2 (7 bases). This receptor was obtained from a man aged 18-30 years who had mild COVID-19 (a few samples of this study predate the infection). Cell type and time point are not known. CDR3 bases: TGCGCCAGCAGCCCCGGACAGTGGGGGGGTGGTGAGCAGTTCTTC. Amino acid sequence: CASSPGQWGGGEQFF.